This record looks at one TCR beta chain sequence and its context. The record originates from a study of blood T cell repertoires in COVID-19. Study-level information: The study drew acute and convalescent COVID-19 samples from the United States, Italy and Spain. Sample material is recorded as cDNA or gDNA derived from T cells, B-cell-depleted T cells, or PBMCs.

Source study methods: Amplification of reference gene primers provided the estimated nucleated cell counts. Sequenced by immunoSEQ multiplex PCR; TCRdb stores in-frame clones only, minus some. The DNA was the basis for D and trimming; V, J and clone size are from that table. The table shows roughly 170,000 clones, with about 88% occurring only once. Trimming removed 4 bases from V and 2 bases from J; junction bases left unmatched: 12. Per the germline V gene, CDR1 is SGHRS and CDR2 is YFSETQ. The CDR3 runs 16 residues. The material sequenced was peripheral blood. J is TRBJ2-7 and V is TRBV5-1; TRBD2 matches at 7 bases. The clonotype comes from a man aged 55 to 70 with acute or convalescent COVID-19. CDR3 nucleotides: TGCGCCAGCAGCCGGAGAATTGCGGGAGACCCCTACGAGCAGTACTTC. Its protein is CASSRRIAGDPYEQYF.